The text below deals with one T cell receptor beta chain. Antigen specificity is unknown. This entry is derived from a study of shared clonotypes between healthy human individuals. Study conclusions and caveats: A few donors had 4% to 5% of their naive CD4 clonotypes in common.

Every subset's genomic DNA went evenly onto several immunoSEQ plates. Assay: immunoSEQ multiplex PCR; the TCRdb copy retains only in-frame clones and omits some. The repertoire holds 2 million to 2.5 million clones, with over 90% as singletons. The germline V gene encodes CDR1 KGHSH and CDR2 LQKENI. The CDR3 runs to 17 residues. Trimming at V came to 2 bases and at J to 0 bases, leaving 3 bases not matched to a gene. Material for sequencing was naive CD4+ T cells from PBMCs. Subset denoted: CD45RA+ positively selected. This receptor was identified in a man aged 18-30 years in good health. Some clones in this sample may be carry-over from other donors' samples. The chain links TRBV18 to TRBJ2-1, with TRBD2 matching over 11 bases. This CDR3 is CASSPASGRFSYNEQFF. Here the CDR3 DNA reads TGTGCCAGCTCACCAGCTAGCGGGAGGTTCTCCTACAATGAGCAGTTCTTC. The whole variable domain, remainder taken from reference TRBV18 and TRBJ2-1, is NAGVMQNPRHLVRRRGQEARLRCSPMKGHSHVYWYRQLPEEGLKFMVYLQKENIIDESGMPKERFSAEFPKEGPSILRIQQVVRGDSAAYFCASSPASGRFSYNEQFFGPGTRLTVL.